This entry lists 22 T cell receptor beta chains sequenced from one sample in a study of T-cell memory formation after mild COVID-19. TCRdb passed the 5' RACE reads through MiXCR, listing each CDR3 protein once. Among approximately 570,000 distinct CDR3 sequences listed, 18% were seen once. Sequencing was carried out using PBMCs or a T cell subset sorted from them (not recorded which). The receptors come from an adult woman who had mild COVID-19 (a few samples of this study predate the infection). Cell type and time point are not known.

The chain uses TRBV7-3 and TRBJ2-5; D not certain. CDR1 SGHTA and CDR2 FQGTGA come from the germline V gene. The V gene lost 8 bases and the J gene lost 7 bases, with 8 bases spanning the gap. The CDR3 is 10 residues long. CDR3 bases: TGTGCCAGCTTGCCAGGGACCCAGTACTTC. Amino acids: CASLPGTQYF.

Regarding this clonotype: One end of the junction varies from germline; a read error may be responsible. V is TRBV9 and J is TRBJ2-2; unclear D gene. The CDR3 loop spans 14 amino acids. Looked up from germline, CDR1 is SGDLS and CDR2 is YYNGEE. The CDR3, as DNA: TGTGCCAGCAGCGTAGTGGCCGCCACCGAGGAGCTGTTTTTT. It encodes CASSVVAATEELFF.

This clonotype showed up many times. The chain joins TRBV19 to TRBJ1-2, with a tentative D call TRBD1 (5 bases). CDR3 length: 13 amino acids. The V gene lost 8 bases and the J gene lost 0 bases, with 10 bases spanning the gap. Germline CDR1 and CDR2: LNHDA and SQIVND (reference sequence). CDR3 region: CASSHRSNYGYTF. CDR3 DNA: TGTGCCAGTTCTCACAGGTCTAACTATGGCTACACCTTC.

J is TRBJ2-7 and V is TRBV5-6, with 10 bases identical to TRBD1. The V segment lost 0 bases and the J segment 7 bases; nucleotides outside the gene matches: 7. Germline values: CDR1 SGHDT, CDR2 YYEEEE. The CDR3 length is 15 residues. The CDR3 protein is CASSLARGTGVEQYF. CDR3 DNA sequence: TGTGCCAGCAGCTTGGCCCGAGGGACAGGGGTTGAGCAGTACTTC. Full variable domain (missing parts from reference TRBV5-6 and TRBJ2-7): DAGVTQSPTHLIKTRGQQVTLRCSPKSGHDTVSWYQQALGQGPQFIFQYYEEEERQRGNFPDRFSGHQFPNYSSELNVNALLLGDSALYLCASSLARGTGVEQYFGPGTRLTVT.

This clonotype was counted a few times. V and J are TRBV29-1 and TRBJ2-7; tentative D call: TRBD1 (5 bases). In germline, CDR1 is SQVTM, CDR2 ANQGSEA. Trimming shortened V by 7 bases and J by 5 bases, and 15 bases separated the two germline ends. The CDR3 consists of 12 residues. Here the CDR3 reads CSGRQSPNEQYF. The CDR3 DNA reads TGCAGCGGACGACAGTCTCCAAACGAGCAGTACTTC.

The V call is TRBV6-5, the J call TRBJ1-1; D is possibly TRBD1 (6 bases). The germline V and J ends were trimmed by 2 bases and 3 bases, with 13 bases remaining between them. Germline V gene lookup returns CDR1 MNHEY and CDR2 SVGAGI. The CDR3 length is 15 residues. CDR3 in amino acids: CASSYEQGRHTEAFF. CDR3 DNA sequence: TGTGCCAGCAGTTACGAACAGGGCAGGCACACTGAAGCTTTCTTT.

This clonotype was seen a few times. The V call is TRBV2, the J call TRBJ2-5, with D maybe TRBD2 (7 bases). Trimming left V 4 bases short and J 3 bases short, with 24 bases between. Germline V gives CDR1 SNHLY, CDR2 FYNNEI. This CDR3 has 18 residues. The CDR3: CASSGGHAAGLEEETQYF. DNA for the CDR3: TGTGCCAGCAGTGGGGGACACGCGGCTGGACTAGAAGAAGAGACCCAGTACTTC.

This chain joins TRBV7-9 and TRBJ1-1; 7 bases are shared with TRBD1. This CDR3 is 15 amino acids long. After removal of 4 bases from V and 0 bases from J, the junction contained 5 bases not matched to a gene. Per germline, CDR1 SEHNR and CDR2 FQNEAQ (reference sequence). The chain's CDR3 is CASSSQGGLNTEAFF. The CDR3 region has the DNA TGTGCCAGCAGCTCTCAGGGGGGGCTGAACACTGAAGCTTTCTTT.

This chain uses TRBV29-1 with TRBJ2-3; tentatively, D is TRBD2 (7 bases). Per germline, CDR1 SQVTM and CDR2 ANQGSEA. The CDR3 has 17 residues. With 3 bases removed from V and 2 bases from J, the gap between germline ends came to 21 bases. CDR3 DNA: TGCAGCGTTGAGCCGGGGGGCGACGACGGATCCACAGATACGCAGTATTTT. Amino acids: CSVEPGGDDGSTDTQYF.

This clonotype was picked up a small number of times. This chain connects TRBV7-2 to TRBJ2-1; D is ambiguous. CDR1 is SGHTA, CDR2 FQGNSA, per germline. V lost 1 base and J 7 bases, leaving 20 bases between the germline ends. This CDR3 region has 17 residues. For the CDR3, the DNA is TGTGCCAGCAGCTTAGAATTCGGTCGGAGAGGTTGGAATGAGCAGTTCTTC. This encodes CASSLEFGRRGWNEQFF.

This clonotype has just a few counts. This sequence joins TRBV6-6 and TRBJ1-4; 7 bases line up with TRBD1. The CDR3 contains 16 residues. The V gene's germline CDR1 is MNHNY and CDR2 SVGAGI (reference sequence). V lost 0 bases to trimming and J lost 5 bases; unmatched junction nucleotides: 6. The CDR3 reads CASSYSLTGINEKLFF. Written as DNA, the CDR3 is TGTGCCAGCAGTTACTCCCTGACAGGGATCAATGAAAAACTGTTTTTT.

The genes are TRBV7-6 and TRBJ2-1; 7 nucleotides line up with TRBD2. V gave up 4 bases and J gave up 3 bases; unmatched junction bases: 3. The length of the CDR3 is 14 residues. CDR1 is SGHVS, CDR2 FNYEAQ, per germline. The CDR3 region has the DNA TGTGCCAGCAGCTCCAGGACTAGCTACAATGAGCAGTTCTTC. Its protein product is CASSSRTSYNEQFF.

This chain links TRBV5-1 with TRBJ2-1, with 8 bases fitting TRBD2. The germline V gene encodes CDR1 SGHRS and CDR2 YFSETQ. With V trimmed by 3 bases and J by 7 bases, 15 bases remained unmatched. The CDR3 has 17 residues. The CDR3 region is CASSSPRKRENLNEQFF. DNA for the CDR3: TGCGCCAGCAGCTCGCCCAGGAAGCGGGAGAATTTGAATGAGCAGTTCTTC.

This clonotype was seen only a few times. The J gene is TRBJ2-3, the V gene TRBV20-1; 10 bases map to TRBD1. V gave up 1 base and J gave up 11 bases; unmatched junction bases: 12. This CDR3 spans 15 amino acids. Per germline, CDR1 DFQATT and CDR2 SNEGSKA (reference sequence). DNA of the CDR3: TGCAGTGCTAGAGGCTTTGGGACAGGGGCCACTGGGCAGTATTTT. As protein: CSARGFGTGATGQYF.

This chain uses TRBV28 with TRBJ2-3; 10 positions match TRBD2. This CDR3 contains 17 residues. Germline CDR1 MDHEN, CDR2 SYDVKM. V was pared by 5 bases and J by 0 bases, with 8 bases of the junction left unmatched. In nucleotides, the CDR3 is TGTGCCAGCAGTACCCACGGACTAGCGGCCAGCACAGATACGCAGTATTTT. Translating it yields CASSTHGLAASTDTQYF.

This clonotype has at least ten counts. The chain uses TRBV5-1 and TRBJ1-2; no clear D gene. Trimming cost V 0 bases and J 1 base, with 7 bases left between them. Germline V gives CDR1 SGHRS, CDR2 YFSETQ. The CDR3 loop spans 14 amino acids. This CDR3 is CASSLVASNYGYTF. The CDR3 coding sequence is TGCGCCAGCAGCTTGGTTGCCAGTAACTATGGCTACACCTTC.

The chain employs TRBV15 and TRBJ2-3; D remains ambiguous. The CDR3 has 13 amino acids. The germline CDR1 and CDR2 sequences are LNHNV and YYDKDF (reference sequence). Trimming cost V 5 bases and J 0 bases, with 6 bases left between them. The CDR3 DNA reads TGTGCCACCAGCCCCCGAAGCACAGATACGCAGTATTTT. Protein sequence: CATSPRSTDTQYF. The whole variable domain, remainder taken from reference TRBV15 and TRBJ2-3, is DAMVIQNPRYQVTQFGKPVTLSCSQTLNHNVMYWYQQKSSQAPKLLFHYYDKDFNNEADTPDNFQSRRPNTSFCFLDIRSPGLGDTAMYLCATSPRSTDTQYFGPGTRLTVL.

The V and J genes are TRBV7-9 and TRBJ2-5; D is ambiguous. V was trimmed by 1 base and J by 10 bases, leaving 10 bases between them. The CDR3 contains 12 residues. CDR1 and CDR2 from the germline V gene are SEHNR and FQNEAQ (reference sequence). The CDR3 loop is CASSLVVPDQYF. DNA of the CDR3: TGTGCCAGCAGCTTAGTCGTCCCAGACCAGTACTTC.

This clonotype was detected a few times. The rearrangement joins TRBV27 to TRBJ2-5; D unresolved. The CDR3 is made up of 15 amino acids. Germline assignment: CDR1 MNHEY and CDR2 SMNVEV (reference sequence). Between the trimmed V and J ends, which lost 4 bases and 5 bases, there was a span of 17 bases. The CDR3 reads CASSSRVELRETQYF. DNA of the CDR3: TGTGCCAGCAGTTCCCGGGTGGAGTTAAGGGAGACCCAGTACTTC.

V gene TRBV2 combines with J gene TRBJ2-1; 7 nucleotides match TRBD1. Looked up from germline, CDR1 is SNHLY and CDR2 is FYNNEI. The CDR3 runs 14 residues. V lost 4 bases, J lost 8 bases, and 8 bases stayed unmatched. The CDR3 region is CASSVVDRAYEQFF. DNA of the CDR3: TGTGCCAGCAGTGTTGTCGACAGGGCTTATGAGCAGTTCTTC.

There are a few counts of this clonotype. J is TRBJ2-1 and V is TRBV3-1; either TRBD1 or TRBD2 may fit D (5 bases each). CDR1 is LGHDT and CDR2 is YNNKEL in the germline V gene (reference sequence). V was pared by 5 bases and J by 6 bases, with 17 bases between. The CDR3 is 15 residues long. The CDR3 sequence: CASSTLRGAPNEQFF. CDR3 DNA sequence: TGTGCCAGCAGCACCCTTCGAGGGGCCCCCAATGAGCAGTTCTTC.

The chain carries TRBV4-1 and TRBJ2-2, with D maybe TRBD2 (6 bases). Germline CDR1 reads MGHRA; CDR2 reads YSYEKL. Trimming stripped 1 base from V and 1 base from J, with 10 bases between. This CDR3 contains 16 residues. CDR3 nucleotides: TGCGCCAGCAGCCAAGGGAGGGCCCAGAACACCGGGGAGCTGTTTTTT. Amino acids: CASSQGRAQNTGELFF.